This entry lists 27 T cell receptor beta chains sequenced from one sample in a study of blood T cell repertoires in COVID-19. Sequenced by immunoSEQ multiplex PCR; TCRdb stores in-frame clones only, minus some. There are more than 110,000 clones in the sample; over 75% occur only once, and around 2.9% lies in the top ten. Material for sequencing was PBMCs or T cells enriched from blood (not recorded which). All receptors derive from a woman aged 45-65 years who had recovered from COVID-19.

The chain combines TRBV25-1 with TRBJ1-2; D might be TRBD1 (6 bases). The CDR3 is made up of 15 amino acids. Germline CDR1 and CDR2: MGHDK and SYGVNS. The V and J ends lost 5 bases and 3 bases respectively, with 16 bases between them. CDR3 coding DNA: TGTGCCAGCAGTCTGGGGGGGCTGGGGGACTATGGCTACACCTTC. It translates to CASSLGGLGDYGYTF.

The sample holds one count of this clone. This chain joins TRBV2 and TRBJ2-1, with 8 positions matching TRBD2. V was clipped by 7 bases and J by 4 bases; unmatched bases: 15. The germline gives CDR1 SNHLY, CDR2 FYNNEI. The CDR3 sequence is 17 residues long. The CDR3 region is CASNPSSGRLRYNEQFF. The CDR3 nucleotides read TGTGCCAGCAACCCGTCTAGCGGGCGGTTGAGGTACAATGAGCAGTTCTTC.

The CDR3 nucleotides are TGCGCCAGCAGCCCTTCAACAGGCCCCTATGGCTACACCTTC. Its protein is CASSPSTGPYGYTF. The J gene is TRBJ1-2, the V gene TRBV4-1, with D perhaps matching TRBD1 (5 bases). The CDR3 spans 14 residues. V was clipped by 4 bases and J by 4 bases, with 13 bases between them. Germline V gene lookup returns CDR1 MGHRA and CDR2 YSYEKL.

This clone was seen a handful of times. The CDR3: CASSLTGQGGGYTF. DNA for the CDR3: TGCGCCAGCAGCTTGACTGGGCAGGGAGGAGGCTACACCTTC. V gene TRBV5-1 combines with J gene TRBJ1-2; TRBD1 is a possible D gene (5 bases). In germline, CDR1 is SGHRS, CDR2 YFSETQ. V lost 1 base, J lost 8 bases, and 15 bases lay in between. CDR3 size: 14 residues.

This clone was counted only a few times. The chain carries TRBV5-4 and TRBJ1-1; D is unresolved. Germline lookup yields CDR1 SGHNT and CDR2 YYREEE (reference sequence). CDR3 length: 15 amino acids. Between the trimmed V and J ends, which lost 0 bases and 3 bases, there was a span of 12 bases. CDR3 in amino acids: CASSLEPNRDTEAFF. DNA for the CDR3: TGTGCCAGCAGCTTGGAACCCAACCGGGACACTGAAGCTTTCTTT.

V is TRBV7-9 and J is TRBJ1-6; D unclear. Germline V gene sequence: CDR1 SEHNR, CDR2 FQNEAQ (reference sequence). The V end lost 2 bases, the J end lost 7 bases, and 3 bases lay between the germline ends. The CDR3 runs 12 residues. The CDR3 bases are TGTGCCAGCAGCTTACAGAATTCACCCCTCCACTTT. It translates to CASSLQNSPLHF.

This clone was observed a few times. V usage is TRBV10-2 and J usage is TRBJ2-1, with 8 bases that match TRBD1. CDR3 length equals 15 residues. The V segment lost 6 bases and the J segment 2 bases; nucleotides outside the gene matches: 6. Germline V gives CDR1 WSHSY, CDR2 SAAADI. The CDR3 reads CASRAPGQAYNEQFF. The CDR3 nucleotides are TGCGCCAGCAGGGCACCGGGACAGGCCTACAATGAGCAGTTCTTC.

V and J are TRBV7-3 and TRBJ2-2, with D tentatively TRBD2 (6 bases). The V gene lost 5 bases and the J gene lost 7 bases, with 14 bases spanning the gap. Germline-derived CDR1 and CDR2 are SGHTA and FQGTGA. The CDR3 extends over 14 amino acids. Here the CDR3 DNA reads TGTGCCAGCAGCCCGGGGACTCGGGGCGGGGAGCTGTTTTTT. Its protein is CASSPGTRGGELFF.

The chain has TRBV5-1 and TRBJ2-2; D is unclear. Between the trimmed V and J ends, which lost 3 bases and 6 bases, there was a span of 3 bases. Germline V gene data show CDR1 as SGHRS and CDR2 as YFSETQ. The CDR3 is 11 residues long. For the CDR3, the DNA is TGCGCCAGCAGCTCTCCCGGGGAGCTGTTTTTT. It is translated as CASSSPGELFF.

This clone came up once. The gene calls are TRBV29-1 and TRBJ2-1, with D possibly matching TRBD1 (5 bases). With 4 bases removed from V and 6 bases from J, the gap between germline ends came to 7 bases. Germline V CDR1 and CDR2: SQVTM, ANQGSEA. The CDR3 runs 11 residues. The CDR3 reads CSVARANEQFF. The DNA of the CDR3 is TGCAGCGTTGCCAGGGCCAATGAGCAGTTCTTC.

The rearrangement uses TRBV7-6 and TRBJ2-7; D uncertain. Germline-derived CDR1 and CDR2 are SGHVS and FNYEAQ. This CDR3 is 13 amino acids long. V lost 0 bases and J 5 bases, leaving 8 bases between the germline ends. The CDR3 is CASSLAMGNEQYF. DNA for the CDR3: TGTGCCAGCAGCTTAGCGATGGGCAACGAGCAGTACTTC.

The genes are TRBV4-1 and TRBJ2-5, with a weak D call TRBD1 (8 bases). Germline V CDR1 and CDR2: MGHRA, YSYEKL. There are 14 residues in the CDR3. The CDR3 bases are TGCGCGGTTGGGGCAGGGGGCGGGGGAGAGACCCAGTACTTC. The encoded protein is CAVGAGGGGETQYF.

This clone is a singleton in its sample. This sequence joins TRBV7-9 and TRBJ2-3; D is possibly TRBD2 (5 bases). The V gene's germline CDR1 is SEHNR and CDR2 FQNEAQ (reference sequence). The CDR3 extends over 12 amino acids. Trimming took 4 bases from V and 9 from J, leaving 11 bases between them. CDR3 region: CASSSSSETQYF. CDR3 DNA: TGTGCCAGCAGCTCTAGTAGCGAGACGCAGTATTTT.

The count of this clone is one. The chain employs TRBV3-1 (or the pseudogene TRBV3-2) and TRBJ2-7, with TRBD2 identical over 9 bases. V trimming: 4 bases; J trimming: 0 bases; junction bases outside the gene matches: 10. This CDR3 region has 17 residues. Germline-derived CDR1 and CDR2 are LGHDT and YNNKEL (reference sequence). This chain's CDR3 is CASSRLSGGSNSYEQYF. The CDR3 nucleotides are TGTGCCAGCAGCCGCCTAAGCGGGGGGTCAAACTCCTACGAGCAGTACTTC.

This clone was found once. This rearrangement joins TRBV7-8 to TRBJ2-7; TRBD1 matches at 10 bases. The CDR3 sequence is 12 residues long. J was trimmed by 11 bases and V by 5 bases; bases with no gene match: 6. CDR1 is SGHVS, CDR2 FQNEAQ, per germline. The CDR3 is CASSLSDRGKYF. CDR3 in DNA: TGTGCCAGCAGCCTATCGGACAGGGGGAAGTACTTC.

This chain joins TRBV7-8 and TRBJ1-4; D unclear. Trimming stripped 6 bases from V and 0 bases from J, with 5 bases between. This CDR3 contains 13 residues. Germline V CDR1 and CDR2: SGHVS, FQNEAQ. The CDR3 bases are TGTGCCAGCAGACGCGCAACTAATGAAAAACTGTTTTTT. Its protein is CASRRATNEKLFF.

The chain carries TRBV29-1 and TRBJ1-2, with D possibly matching TRBD1 (5 bases). Germline loops: CDR1 SQVTM, CDR2 ANQGSEA. Trimming shortened V by 5 bases and J by 0 bases, and 16 bases separated the two germline ends. The CDR3 is 15 residues long. The CDR3, as DNA: TGCAGCGTTTTTGGAGAAAGGGGTACTAACTATGGCTACACCTTC. Translated: CSVFGERGTNYGYTF.

V is TRBV10-1 and J is TRBJ2-3; a possible D gene is TRBD2 (7 bases). The CDR3 runs 15 residues. The V end was cut by 4 bases, the J end by 5 bases, with 16 bases between. Germline V gives CDR1 WNHNN, CDR2 SYGVQD (reference sequence). CDR3 in amino acids: CASSASRGAGDTQYF. The CDR3 nucleotides are TGCGCCAGCAGTGCCAGTCGGGGGGCGGGAGATACGCAGTATTTT.

This chain joins TRBV19 and TRBJ2-6; possibly TRBD1 for D (6 bases). In germline, CDR1 is LNHDA, CDR2 SQIVND (reference sequence). Between the trimmed V and J ends, which lost 5 bases and 0 bases, there was a span of 8 bases. The CDR3 consists of 15 residues. The CDR3 protein is CASSAQGSGANVLTF. Here the CDR3 DNA reads TGTGCCAGTAGTGCACAGGGCTCTGGGGCCAACGTCCTGACTTTC.

V gene TRBV24-1 combines with J gene TRBJ2-1, with TRBD2 matching 12 bases. Germline loops: CDR1 KGHDR, CDR2 SFDVKD. V shed 3 bases, J shed 6 bases, and the junction held 11 bases outside the gene matches. The CDR3 has 18 residues. CDR3 sequence (DNA): TGTGCCACCAGTGATCCCAGAGCCGGGACTAGCGGGCGCAATGAGCAGTTCTTC. Protein sequence: CATSDPRAGTSGRNEQFF.

V and J are TRBV14 and TRBJ1-6, with TRBD1 matching over 7 bases. From germline, CDR1 is SGHDN and CDR2 FVKESK. V gave up 5 bases and J gave up 7 bases; unmatched junction bases: 11. This CDR3 is 16 amino acids long. The CDR3 DNA sequence: TGTGCCAGCAGCAAACGGGACAGCCTTTGGAATTCACCCCTCCACTTT. As protein: CASSKRDSLWNSPLHF.

The chain has TRBV3-1 (or the pseudogene TRBV3-2) and TRBJ1-4; 7 bases agree with TRBD1. V lost 4 bases and J lost 5; bases outside the gene matches: 4. The germline CDR1 and CDR2 sequences are LGHDT and YNNKEL (reference sequence). The CDR3 has 14 residues. The CDR3 sequence is CASSRRQGNEKLFF. CDR3 in DNA: TGTGCCAGCAGCCGCCGACAGGGAAATGAAAAACTGTTTTTT.

This rearrangement joins TRBV7-3 to TRBJ1-1, with a weak D call TRBD1 (5 bases). Trimming removed 5 bases from V and 4 bases from J, with 17 bases in between. The CDR3 has 15 residues. The germline CDR1 and CDR2 sequences are SGHTA and FQGTGA. In nucleotides, the CDR3 is TGTGCCAGCAGCGAAAGGGACCGGCGGGGCACTGAAGCTTTCTTT. Protein product: CASSERDRRGTEAFF.

The chain carries TRBV28 and TRBJ1-5; 10 positions match TRBD1. The length of the CDR3 is 13 residues. The germline gives CDR1 MDHEN, CDR2 SYDVKM. Losses at the gene ends were 5 bases for V and 7 bases for J; bases not matched to a gene: 2. CDR3 nucleotide sequence: TGTGCCAGCAGTGTGACAGGGGGCCAGCCCCAGCATTTT. Protein sequence: CASSVTGGQPQHF. Supplemented by reference TRBV28 and TRBJ1-5, the full variable domain reads DVKVTQSSRYLVKRTGEKVFLECVQDMDHENMFWYRQDPGLGLRLIYFSYDVKMKEKGDIPEGYSVSREKKERFSLILESASTNQTSMYLCASSVTGGQPQHFGDGTRLSIL.

The chain has TRBV7-3 and TRBJ2-2, with D hard to call. The CDR3 has 14 residues. The V gene's germline CDR1 is SGHTA and CDR2 FQGTGA. The germline V and J ends were trimmed by 2 bases and 1 base, with 5 bases remaining between them. CDR3 sequence: CASSLAGNTGELFF. In nucleotides, the CDR3 is TGTGCCAGCAGCTTAGCAGGGAACACCGGGGAGCTGTTTTTT.

This clone has just a few counts. This rearrangement joins TRBV28 to TRBJ2-4, with TRBD1 matching over 9 bases. The V gene's germline CDR1 is MDHEN and CDR2 SYDVKM. The CDR3 runs 18 residues. J was trimmed by 0 bases and V by 8 bases; bases with no gene match: 14. The CDR3 is CASAPGWGQGIAKNIQYF. The CDR3 DNA sequence: TGTGCCAGCGCCCCGGGGTGGGGACAGGGAATAGCCAAAAACATTCAGTACTTC.

This chain uses TRBV2 with TRBJ1-4, with D maybe TRBD1 (5 bases). This CDR3 is 17 amino acids long. V lost 3 bases and J lost 0, with 14 bases in between. Per germline, CDR1 SNHLY and CDR2 FYNNEI. CDR3 in DNA: TGTGCCAGCAGTGACCTGGGGGTAGCGGCAACTAATGAAAAACTGTTTTTT. Its translation is CASSDLGVAATNEKLFF. Variable domain in full (rest from reference TRBV2 and TRBJ1-4): EPEVTQTPSHQVTQMGQEVILRCVPISNHLYFYWYRQILGQKVEFLVSFYNNEISEKSEIFDDQFSVERPDGSNFTLKIRSTKLEDSAMYFCASSDLGVAATNEKLFFGSGTQLSVL.